Sequencing of this TCR beta chain was carried out in a study of blood T cell repertoires in COVID-19. This CDR3 has 14 amino acids. Per germline, CDR1 SGHKS and CDR2 YYEKEE (reference sequence). V lost 4 bases, J lost 3 bases, and 10 bases lay in between. Followed over time, Seattle patients had been enrolled while infection was active. Clones were sequenced by immunoSEQ multiplex PCR, and TCRdb holds only the in-frame ones, with some missing. The sample contains a few hundred thousand clones, about 88% of which appear only once. The chain links TRBV5-5 to TRBJ1-4; possibly TRBD1 for D (5 bases). Sequenced input: peripheral blood. The sequence was collected from a man between 45 and 60 years old with COVID-19, enrolled during active disease. CDR3 bases: TGTGCCAGCAGCCCCAGGGTGGCTAATGAAAAACTGTTTTTT. This gives the protein CASSPRVANEKLFF.